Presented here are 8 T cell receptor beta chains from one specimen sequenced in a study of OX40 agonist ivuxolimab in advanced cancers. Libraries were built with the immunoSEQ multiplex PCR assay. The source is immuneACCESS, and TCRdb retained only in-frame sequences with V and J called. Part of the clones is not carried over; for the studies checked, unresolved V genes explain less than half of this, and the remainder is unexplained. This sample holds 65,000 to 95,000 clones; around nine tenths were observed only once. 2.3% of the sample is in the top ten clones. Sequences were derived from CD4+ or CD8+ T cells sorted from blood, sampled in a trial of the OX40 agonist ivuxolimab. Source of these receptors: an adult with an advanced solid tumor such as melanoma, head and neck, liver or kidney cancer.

The CDR3 sequence is CASSSPQGSYEQYF. The DNA for the CDR3 is TGTGCCAGCAGCTCCCCCCAGGGGAGCTACGAGCAGTACTTC. The chain combines TRBV28 with TRBJ2-7; a possible D gene is TRBD1 (6 bases). The germline gives CDR1 MDHEN, CDR2 SYDVKM. The CDR3 totals 14 residues. The V end lost 6 bases, the J end lost 3 bases, and 15 bases lay between the germline ends.

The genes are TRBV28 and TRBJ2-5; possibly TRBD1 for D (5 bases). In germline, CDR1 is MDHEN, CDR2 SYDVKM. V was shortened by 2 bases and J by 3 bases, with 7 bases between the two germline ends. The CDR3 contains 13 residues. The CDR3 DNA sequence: TGTGCCAGCAGTTTAAGGGGAAAAGAGACCCAGTACTTC. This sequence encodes CASSLRGKETQYF.

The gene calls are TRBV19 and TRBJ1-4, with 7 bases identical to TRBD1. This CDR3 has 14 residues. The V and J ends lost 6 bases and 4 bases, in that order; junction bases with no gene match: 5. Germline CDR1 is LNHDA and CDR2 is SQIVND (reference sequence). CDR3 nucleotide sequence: TGTGCCAGTAGGGCCGGGACAGATAATGAAAAACTGTTTTTT. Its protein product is CASRAGTDNEKLFF.

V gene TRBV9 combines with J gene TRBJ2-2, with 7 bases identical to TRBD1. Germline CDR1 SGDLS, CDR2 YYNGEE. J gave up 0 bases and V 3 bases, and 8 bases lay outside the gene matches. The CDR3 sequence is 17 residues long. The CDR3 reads CASSANRQGANTGELFF. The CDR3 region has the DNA TGTGCCAGCAGCGCGAATAGACAGGGCGCGAACACCGGGGAGCTGTTTTTT.

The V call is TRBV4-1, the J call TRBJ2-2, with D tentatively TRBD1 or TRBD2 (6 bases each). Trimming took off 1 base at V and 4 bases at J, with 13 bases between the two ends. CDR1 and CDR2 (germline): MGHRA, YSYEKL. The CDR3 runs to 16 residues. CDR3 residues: CASSQGVGGITGELFF. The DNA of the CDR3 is TGCGCCAGCAGCCAAGGAGTAGGGGGGATCACCGGGGAGCTGTTTTTT.

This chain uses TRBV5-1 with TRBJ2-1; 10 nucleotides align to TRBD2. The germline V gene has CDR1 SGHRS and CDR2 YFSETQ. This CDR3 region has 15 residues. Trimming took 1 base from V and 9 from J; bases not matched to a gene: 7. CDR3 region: CASSLMASGSGEQFF. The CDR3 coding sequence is TGCGCCAGCAGCTTGATGGCTAGCGGGAGTGGTGAGCAGTTCTTC.

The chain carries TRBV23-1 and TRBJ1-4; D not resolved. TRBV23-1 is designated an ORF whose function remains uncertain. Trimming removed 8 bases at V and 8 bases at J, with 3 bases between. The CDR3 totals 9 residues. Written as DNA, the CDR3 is TGCGCCAGCGGCGAAAAACTGTTTTTT. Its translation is CASGEKLFF.

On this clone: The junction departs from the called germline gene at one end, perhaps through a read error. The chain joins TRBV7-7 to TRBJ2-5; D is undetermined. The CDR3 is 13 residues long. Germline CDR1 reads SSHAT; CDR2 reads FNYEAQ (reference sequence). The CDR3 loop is CASSPGHQETQYF. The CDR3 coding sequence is TGTGCTAGCAGCCCTGGACACCAAGAGACCCAGTACTTC.